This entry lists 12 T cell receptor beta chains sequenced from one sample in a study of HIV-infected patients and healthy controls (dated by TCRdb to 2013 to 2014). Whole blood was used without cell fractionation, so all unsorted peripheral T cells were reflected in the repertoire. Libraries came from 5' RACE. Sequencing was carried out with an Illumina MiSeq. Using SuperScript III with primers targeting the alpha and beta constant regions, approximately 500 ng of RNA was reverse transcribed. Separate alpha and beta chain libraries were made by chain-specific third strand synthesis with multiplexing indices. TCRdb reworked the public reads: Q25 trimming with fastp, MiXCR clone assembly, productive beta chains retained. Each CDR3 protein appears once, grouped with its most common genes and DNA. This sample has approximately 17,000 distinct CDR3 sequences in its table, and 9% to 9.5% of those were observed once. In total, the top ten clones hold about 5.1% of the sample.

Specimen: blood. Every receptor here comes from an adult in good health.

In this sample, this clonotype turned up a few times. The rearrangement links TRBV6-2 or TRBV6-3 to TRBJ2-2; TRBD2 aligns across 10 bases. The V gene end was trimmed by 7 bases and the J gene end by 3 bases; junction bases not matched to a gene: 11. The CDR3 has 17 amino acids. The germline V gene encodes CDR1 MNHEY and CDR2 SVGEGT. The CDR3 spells CASNNEGTSEHTGELFF. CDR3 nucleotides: TGTGCCAGCAACAACGAAGGGACTAGCGAACACACCGGGGAGCTGTTTTTT.

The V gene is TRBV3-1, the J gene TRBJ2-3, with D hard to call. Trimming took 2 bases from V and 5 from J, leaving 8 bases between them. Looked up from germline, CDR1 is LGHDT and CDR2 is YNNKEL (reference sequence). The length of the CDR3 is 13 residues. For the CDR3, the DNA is TGTGCCAGCAGCCAAAGGAATGAAGATACGCAGTATTTT. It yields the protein CASSQRNEDTQYF.

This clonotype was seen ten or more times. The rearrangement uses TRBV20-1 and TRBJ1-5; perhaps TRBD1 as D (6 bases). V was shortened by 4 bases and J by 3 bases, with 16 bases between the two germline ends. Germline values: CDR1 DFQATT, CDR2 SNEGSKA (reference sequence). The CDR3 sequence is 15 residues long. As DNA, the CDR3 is TGCAGTGCTACCAACAGGGTTCAGTACAATCAGCCCCAGCATTTT. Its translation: CSATNRVQYNQPQHF.

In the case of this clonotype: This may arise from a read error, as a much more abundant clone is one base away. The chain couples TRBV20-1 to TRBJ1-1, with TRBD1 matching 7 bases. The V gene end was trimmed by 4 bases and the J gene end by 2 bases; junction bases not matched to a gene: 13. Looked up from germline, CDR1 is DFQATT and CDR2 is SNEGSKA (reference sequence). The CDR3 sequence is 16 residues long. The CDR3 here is CSATQPGGQLNTEAFF. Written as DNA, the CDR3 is TGCAGTGCTACCCAACCAGGGGGACAGCTAAACACTGAAGCTTTCTTT.

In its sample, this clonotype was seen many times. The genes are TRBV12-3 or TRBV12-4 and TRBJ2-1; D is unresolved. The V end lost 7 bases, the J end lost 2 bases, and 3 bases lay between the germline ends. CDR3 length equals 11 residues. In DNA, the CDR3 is TGTGCCAGCACTACCTACAATGAGCAGTTCTTC. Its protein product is CASTTYNEQFF.

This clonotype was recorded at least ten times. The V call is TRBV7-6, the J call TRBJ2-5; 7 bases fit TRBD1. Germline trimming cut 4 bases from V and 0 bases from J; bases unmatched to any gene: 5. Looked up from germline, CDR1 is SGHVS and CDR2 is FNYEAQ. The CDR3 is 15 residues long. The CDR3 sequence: CASSSQQGYQETQYF. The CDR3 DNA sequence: TGTGCCAGCAGCTCCCAACAGGGGTACCAAGAGACCCAGTACTTC.

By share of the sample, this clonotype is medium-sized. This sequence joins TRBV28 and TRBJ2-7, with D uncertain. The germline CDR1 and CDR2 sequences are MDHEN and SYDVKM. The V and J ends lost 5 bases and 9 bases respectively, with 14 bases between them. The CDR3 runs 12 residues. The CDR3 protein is CASSILGGAQYF. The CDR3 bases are TGTGCCAGCAGTATCCTCGGTGGCGCGCAGTACTTC.

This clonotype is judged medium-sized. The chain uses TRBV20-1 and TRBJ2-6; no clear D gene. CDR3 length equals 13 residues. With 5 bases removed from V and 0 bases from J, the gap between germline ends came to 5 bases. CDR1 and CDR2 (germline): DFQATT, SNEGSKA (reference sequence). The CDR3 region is CSAEHSGANVLTF. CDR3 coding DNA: TGCAGTGCTGAGCACTCTGGGGCCAACGTCCTGACTTTC.

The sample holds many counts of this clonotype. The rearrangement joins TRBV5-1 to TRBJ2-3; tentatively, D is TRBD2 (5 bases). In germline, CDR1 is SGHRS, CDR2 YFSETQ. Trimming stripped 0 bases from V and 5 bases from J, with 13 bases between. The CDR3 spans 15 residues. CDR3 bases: TGCGCCAGCAGCTTGGGGCCGGGGATAATAGATACGCAGTATTTT. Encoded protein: CASSLGPGIIDTQYF.

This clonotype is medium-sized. The CDR3 spells CASSKGYSYEQYV. The CDR3 bases are TGTGCCAGCAGCAAAGGGTACTCCTACGAGCAGTACGTC. The chain uses TRBV7-9 and TRBJ2-7; D is undetermined. Germline V gives CDR1 SEHNR, CDR2 FQNEAQ (reference sequence). V lost 5 bases and J 0 bases, leaving 8 bases between the germline ends. The CDR3 length is 13 residues.

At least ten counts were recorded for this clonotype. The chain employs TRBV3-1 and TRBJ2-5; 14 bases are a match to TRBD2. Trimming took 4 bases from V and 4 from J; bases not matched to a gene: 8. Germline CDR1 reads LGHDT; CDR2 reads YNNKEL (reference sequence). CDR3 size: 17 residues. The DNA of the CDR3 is TGTGCCAGCAGCCCCCCGGGACTAGCGGGAGTTCGAGAGACCCAGTACTTC. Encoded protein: CASSPPGLAGVRETQYF.

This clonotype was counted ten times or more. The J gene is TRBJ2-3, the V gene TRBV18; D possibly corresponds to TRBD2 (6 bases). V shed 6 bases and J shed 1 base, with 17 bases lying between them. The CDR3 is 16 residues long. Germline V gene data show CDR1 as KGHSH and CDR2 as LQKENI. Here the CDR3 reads CASSLAGGPGTDTQYF. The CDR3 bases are TGTGCCAGCTCCCTAGCCGGAGGGCCCGGCACAGATACGCAGTATTTT.